The 30 T cell receptor beta chains below come from one sample, sequenced in a study of blood T cell repertoires in COVID-19. The assay was immunoSEQ multiplex PCR, and TCRdb's table has in-frame clones only and misses some. The sample shows under 60,000 clones, approximately 88% of them seen only once. Sequencing used peripheral blood. The receptors stem from a man between 70 and 80 years old with acute or convalescent COVID-19.

The chain couples TRBV7-9 to TRBJ1-6; 12 bases fit TRBD1. J lost 11 bases, V lost 5 bases, and 4 bases had no gene match. CDR1 is SEHNR and CDR2 is FQNEAQ in the germline V gene (reference sequence). The CDR3 consists of 14 residues. In DNA form, the CDR3 reads TGTGCCAGCAGCCTAGGGACAGGGGGCCCACCCCTCCACTTT. It yields the protein CASSLGTGGPPLHF.

The chain carries TRBV7-9 and TRBJ2-3, with 8 nucleotides matching TRBD1. The CDR3 is 15 residues long. Germline V gives CDR1 SEHNR, CDR2 FQNEAQ (reference sequence). V gave up 2 bases and J gave up 2 bases; unmatched junction bases: 3. This CDR3 is CASSLTGGPTDTQYF. CDR3 coding DNA: TGTGCCAGCAGCTTAACAGGGGGACCCACAGATACGCAGTATTTT. The full variable domain, its missing parts supplied by reference TRBV7-9 and TRBJ2-3, is DTGVSQNPRHKITKRGQNVTFRCDPISEHNRLYWYRQTLGQGPEFLTYFQNEAQLEKSRLLSDRFSAERPKGSFSTLEIQRTEQGDSAMYLCASSLTGGPTDTQYFGPGTRLTVL.

The genes are TRBV29-1 and TRBJ2-1; D is uncertain. The V and J ends lost 6 bases and 8 bases respectively, with 8 bases between them. CDR3 length: 10 amino acids. The germline CDR1 and CDR2 sequences are SQVTM and ANQGSEA. CDR3 loop: CSVLSDEQFF. In nucleotides, the CDR3 is TGCAGCGTGTTGTCGGATGAGCAGTTCTTC.

The rearrangement links TRBV19 to TRBJ1-2; TRBD1 is a possible D gene (5 bases). The V and J ends lost 4 bases and 3 bases respectively, with 9 bases between them. Germline V lookup: CDR1 LNHDA, CDR2 SQIVND (reference sequence). CDR3 size: 13 residues. CDR3 DNA sequence: TGTGCCAGTAGTAATCAGGGTGACTATGGCTACACCTTC. Encoded protein: CASSNQGDYGYTF. Full variable domain (missing parts from reference TRBV19 and TRBJ1-2): DGGITQSPKYLFRKEGQNVTLSCEQNLNHDAMYWYRQDPGQGLRLIYYSQIVNDFQKGDIAEGYSVSREKKESFPLTVTSAQKNPTAFYLCASSNQGDYGYTFGSGTRLTVV.

This sequence joins TRBV19 and TRBJ1-2, with 8 bases identical to TRBD1. CDR3 length: 12 residues. V gave up 5 bases and J gave up 7 bases; unmatched junction bases: 3. CDR1 and CDR2 from the germline V gene are LNHDA and SQIVND (reference sequence). CDR3 amino acids: CASSEDRGGYTF. The CDR3 nucleotides read TGTGCCAGTAGTGAAGACAGGGGTGGCTACACCTTC. Full variable domain (rest looked up from reference TRBV19 and TRBJ1-2): DGGITQSPKYLFRKEGQNVTLSCEQNLNHDAMYWYRQDPGQGLRLIYYSQIVNDFQKGDIAEGYSVSREKKESFPLTVTSAQKNPTAFYLCASSEDRGGYTFGSGTRLTVV.

This clone was observed a single time. The V gene is TRBV19, the J gene TRBJ2-5; D is unclear. Germline CDR1 and CDR2: LNHDA and SQIVND (reference sequence). This CDR3 is 13 amino acids long. Between the trimmed V and J ends, which lost 1 base and 4 bases, there was a span of 7 bases. The CDR3 here is CASSIVPGETQYF. In DNA, the CDR3 is TGTGCCAGTAGTATAGTCCCAGGAGAGACCCAGTACTTC. The full variable domain, in which reference TRBV19 and TRBJ2-5 provide the parts outside the CDR3, is DGGITQSPKYLFRKEGQNVTLSCEQNLNHDAMYWYRQDPGQGLRLIYYSQIVNDFQKGDIAEGYSVSREKKESFPLTVTSAQKNPTAFYLCASSIVPGETQYFGPGTRLLVL.

The genes are TRBV9 and TRBJ1-2; 8 bases map to TRBD1. The CDR3 totals 13 residues. The ends lost 4 bases at V and 7 bases at J; junction bases unmatched: 6. Germline lookup yields CDR1 SGDLS and CDR2 YYNGEE. The CDR3 loop reads CASSTPGGAGYTF. The CDR3 region has the DNA TGTGCCAGCAGCACGCCAGGGGGCGCTGGCTACACCTTC.

This chain connects TRBV7-3 to TRBJ2-5; 8 positions agree with TRBD1. The CDR3 has 14 amino acids. Per germline, CDR1 SGHTA and CDR2 FQGTGA. V lost 5 bases and J lost 2; bases outside the gene matches: 4. This chain's CDR3 is CASSPRDRQETQYF. CDR3 DNA: TGTGCCAGCAGCCCTAGGGACAGGCAAGAGACCCAGTACTTC.

V usage is TRBV6-6 and J usage is TRBJ2-3; maybe TRBD2 (5 bases). V lost 5 bases and J lost 5, with 17 bases in between. In germline, CDR1 is MNHNY, CDR2 SVGAGI (reference sequence). The CDR3 has 15 amino acids. CDR3 bases: TGTGCCAGCAGTGGACTTAACCCGCCCGGAGATACGCAGTATTTT. Amino acids: CASSGLNPPGDTQYF.

V and J are TRBV3-1 (or the pseudogene TRBV3-2) and TRBJ2-7, with D perhaps TRBD1 (6 bases). The germline V and J ends were trimmed by 1 base and 3 bases, with 10 bases remaining between them. This CDR3 is built from 14 residues. CDR1 is LGHDT and CDR2 is YNNKEL in the germline V gene (reference sequence). CDR3 protein: CASSQAGAGYEQYF. In nucleotides, the CDR3 is TGTGCCAGCAGCCAAGCAGGGGCTGGCTACGAGCAGTACTTC.

The rearrangement uses TRBV19 and TRBJ1-6, with 7 bases identical to TRBD1. CDR1 is LNHDA and CDR2 is SQIVND in the germline V gene (reference sequence). This CDR3 is 15 amino acids long. The junction had 8 bases not matched to a gene; V was cut back by 5 bases and J by 7 bases. Here the CDR3 reads CASSEGTAENSPLHF. For the CDR3, the DNA is TGTGCCAGTAGTGAAGGGACAGCAGAAAATTCACCCCTCCACTTT.

This chain connects TRBV7-3 to TRBJ2-3; 8 bases line up with TRBD1. This CDR3 is 14 amino acids long. CDR1 is SGHTA and CDR2 is FQGTGA in the germline V gene. Germline trimming cut 2 bases from V and 4 bases from J; bases unmatched to any gene: 2. The CDR3 nucleotides are TGTGCCAGCAGCTTAGACAGGGGTGCAGATACGCAGTATTTT. Amino acid sequence: CASSLDRGADTQYF.

In this sample, this clone turned up a few times. The chain combines TRBV4-1 with TRBJ1-1; 8 bases agree with TRBD1. This CDR3 region has 14 residues. Germline trimming cut 1 base from V and 7 bases from J; bases unmatched to any gene: 5. Germline V gene sequence: CDR1 MGHRA, CDR2 YSYEKL. CDR3 sequence reads: CASSQGQGAIEAFF. In nucleotides, the CDR3 is TGCGCCAGCAGCCAAGGGCAGGGGGCGATTGAAGCTTTCTTT.

This clone has only a few counts. The rearrangement links TRBV5-4 to TRBJ1-1; D call uncertain. V was shortened by 3 bases and J by 5 bases, with 11 bases between the two germline ends. Per the germline V gene, CDR1 is SGHNT and CDR2 is YYREEE (reference sequence). This CDR3 region has 13 residues. CDR3 loop: CASSSGSGTEAFF. CDR3 nucleotides: TGTGCCAGCAGCTCCGGATCGGGGACTGAAGCTTTCTTT.

This rearrangement joins TRBV9 to TRBJ1-4; D gene uncertain. CDR1 SGDLS and CDR2 YYNGEE come from the germline V gene. The CDR3 has 14 residues. Trimming pared 1 base from V and 5 bases from J, leaving 9 bases between. CDR3 sequence: CASSVSGQNEKLFF. The CDR3 DNA is TGTGCCAGCAGCGTAAGTGGCCAGAATGAAAAACTGTTTTTT.

The rearrangement links TRBV28 to TRBJ2-7, with a possible D match to TRBD2 (7 bases). Trimming left V 3 bases short and J 3 bases short, with 18 bases between. The CDR3 is 16 amino acids. Germline V gene sequence: CDR1 MDHEN, CDR2 SYDVKM. In DNA, the CDR3 is TGTGCCAGCAGTTTGGGGGGGCGTATAGGCCTCTACGAGCAGTACTTC. Protein product: CASSLGGRIGLYEQYF.

The chain recombines TRBV5-4 with TRBJ2-6, with D perhaps TRBD1 (6 bases). The CDR3 contains 15 residues. In germline, CDR1 is SGHNT, CDR2 YYREEE (reference sequence). Trimming pared 0 bases from V and 4 bases from J, leaving 8 bases between. This chain's CDR3 is CASSLGGPGANVLTF. In DNA, the CDR3 is TGTGCCAGCAGCTTGGGGGGGCCCGGGGCCAACGTCCTGACTTTC. Complete variable domain (other parts from reference TRBV5-4 and TRBJ2-6): ETGVTQSPTHLIKTRGQQVTLRCSSQSGHNTVSWYQQALGQGPQFIFQYYREEENGRGNFPPRFSGLQFPNYSSELNVNALELDDSALYLCASSLGGPGANVLTFGAGSRLTVL.

The chain employs TRBV7-9 and TRBJ1-1; 8 bases are shared with TRBD1. The CDR3 spans 15 residues. Trimming cost V 2 bases and J 3 bases; bases outside gene matches: 5. CDR1 and CDR2 from the germline V gene are SEHNR and FQNEAQ (reference sequence). CDR3 in amino acids: CASSLRQGADTEAFF. CDR3 DNA sequence: TGTGCCAGCAGCTTAAGGCAGGGGGCGGACACTGAAGCTTTCTTT.

This sequence joins TRBV12-3 or TRBV12-4 and TRBJ1-5; D is ambiguous. The V gene lost 0 bases and the J gene lost 5 bases, with 5 bases spanning the gap. The length of the CDR3 is 13 residues. The CDR3 protein is CASSLATYQPQHF. The CDR3 nucleotides are TGTGCCAGCAGTTTAGCCACTTATCAGCCCCAGCATTTT.

The chain has TRBV7-2 and TRBJ1-1; 7 bases map to TRBD1. Germline assignment: CDR1 SGHTA and CDR2 FQGNSA. The CDR3 covers 17 residues. V shed 5 bases and J 1 base; nucleotides not matched to a gene: 13. The chain's CDR3 is CASSPLTGTTPNTEAFF. Here the CDR3 DNA reads TGTGCCAGCAGCCCTCTGACAGGGACGACTCCGAACACTGAAGCTTTCTTT.

This clone was seen more than once but under ten times. The chain recombines TRBV3-1 (or the pseudogene TRBV3-2) with TRBJ1-1, with 9 bases aligning to TRBD1. The germline CDR1 and CDR2 sequences are LGHDT and YNNKEL (reference sequence). J gave up 7 bases and V 2 bases, and 5 bases lay outside the gene matches. This CDR3 region has 14 residues. The CDR3 is CASSQTDRGGEAFF. Here the CDR3 DNA reads TGTGCCAGCAGCCAAACAGACAGGGGGGGTGAAGCTTTCTTT.

This chain uses TRBV11-3 with TRBJ2-2, with 7 bases that match TRBD1. The junction had 10 bases not matched to a gene; V was cut back by 3 bases and J by 6 bases. Germline CDR1 SGHNT, CDR2 YENEEA. This CDR3 spans 16 amino acids. CDR3 bases: TGTGCCAGCAGCTTGACCACAGGGGTGGTTCCCGGGGAGCTGTTTTTT. Protein sequence: CASSLTTGVVPGELFF.

The chain joins TRBV27 to TRBJ2-1; 7 bases are shared with TRBD1. This CDR3 spans 14 amino acids. Germline V CDR1 and CDR2: MNHEY, SMNVEV (reference sequence). V shed 9 bases, J shed 0 bases, and the junction held 5 bases outside the gene matches. The CDR3 sequence is CASIRDSSYNEQFF. CDR3 nucleotide sequence: TGTGCCAGTATCCGGGACAGCTCCTACAATGAGCAGTTCTTC.

This clone occurred once. The rearrangement joins TRBV10-2 to TRBJ1-2, with D maybe TRBD1 (6 bases). Trimming took off 6 bases at V and 4 bases at J, with 12 bases between the two ends. The germline V gene encodes CDR1 WSHSY and CDR2 SAAADI. This CDR3 region has 13 residues. The CDR3 reads CASRDRGPYGYTF. CDR3 bases: TGCGCCAGCAGGGACAGAGGCCCCTATGGCTACACCTTC.

In this sample, this clone turned up a few times. This chain uses TRBV2 with TRBJ1-2; D may be TRBD1 (6 bases). Per germline, CDR1 SNHLY and CDR2 FYNNEI. Trimming cost V 3 bases and J 8 bases, with 13 bases left between them. CDR3 size: 13 residues. This CDR3 is CASSENGQWGYTF. In nucleotides, the CDR3 is TGTGCCAGCAGTGAGAACGGACAGTGGGGCTACACCTTC.

This clone was counted a few times. The chain is built from TRBV5-1 and TRBJ2-2, with a tentative D call TRBD1 (6 bases). The V and J ends lost 5 bases and 5 bases respectively, with 16 bases between them. Germline CDR1 and CDR2: SGHRS and YFSETQ. The length of the CDR3 is 15 residues. The CDR3 loop is CASRPQGQNTGELFF. The CDR3 region has the DNA TGCGCCAGCAGACCCCAAGGACAGAATACCGGGGAGCTGTTTTTT.

The chain couples TRBV7-9 to TRBJ1-5; no definite D call. This CDR3 has 15 amino acids. V dropped 4 bases and J dropped 5 bases, with 15 bases sitting between them. CDR1 and CDR2 from the germline V gene are SEHNR and FQNEAQ (reference sequence). DNA for the CDR3: TGTGCCAGCAGCTCGTCGTGGAGGGAGGATCAGCCCCAGCATTTT. This translates into CASSSSWREDQPQHF. Together with reference TRBV7-9 and TRBJ1-5, the CDR3 gives the full variable domain: DTGVSQNPRHKITKRGQNVTFRCDPISEHNRLYWYRQTLGQGPEFLTYFQNEAQLEKSRLLSDRFSAERPKGSFSTLEIQRTEQGDSAMYLCASSSSWREDQPQHFGDGTRLSIL.

The chain has TRBV28 and TRBJ2-3, with 7 nucleotides matching TRBD1. The germline V gene has CDR1 MDHEN and CDR2 SYDVKM. This CDR3 comprises 15 residues. V shed 5 bases, J shed 6 bases, and the junction held 11 bases outside the gene matches. CDR3 sequence (DNA): TGTGCCAGCAGTAGCGACAGGGCCAGGGGGGATACGCAGTATTTT. Translation: CASSSDRARGDTQYF.

The rearrangement uses TRBV6-5 and TRBJ1-1; no reliable D call. This CDR3 spans 14 amino acids. The V gene's germline CDR1 is MNHEY and CDR2 SVGAGI. The V and J ends lost 6 bases and 5 bases respectively, with 16 bases between them. The CDR3 is CASSRLFGGTEAFF. CDR3 nucleotide sequence: TGTGCCAGCAGCCGGCTGTTCGGAGGGACTGAAGCTTTCTTT.

This chain links TRBV27 with TRBJ2-7; unclear D gene. CDR1 and CDR2 (germline): MNHEY, SMNVEV (reference sequence). This CDR3 has 13 residues. The V gene lost 2 bases and the J gene lost 3 bases, with 8 bases spanning the gap. DNA of the CDR3: TGTGCCAGCAGTTTAAGAGCAAACTACGAGCAGTACTTC. Its translation is CASSLRANYEQYF.